This TCR beta chain was identified during a study of T cells in Graves' hyperthyroidism and ophthalmopathy. Background on the study: Blood was drawn when the patient was first diagnosed and still untreated.

Pregnant or lactating patients were excluded, as were those with uncontrolled infection or other autoimmune disease. Clinical symptoms, serum thyroxine, TRAb, thyroid ultrasound and orbital computed tomography established diagnosis. Whole-study findings and limits: Ophthalmopathy was model-predicted a median around 6.7 months pre-onset.

The table lists this clonotype with many counts. Its antigen is unidentified. RNA transcripts gave rise to amplified TCR beta CDR3 regions. An initial round of RT-PCR targeting the TCR CDR3 relied on the HTBI primer set. TCRdb re-called the multiplex PCR reads with MiXCR, one entry per CDR3 protein. Of around 240,000 distinct CDR3 sequences in the sample, just over 14% were seen once. CDR3 length: 15 residues. Trimming removed 6 bases from V and 1 base from J, with 15 bases in between. Sequencing was carried out using blood. The V call is TRBV12-3 or TRBV12-4, the J call TRBJ1-1, with unresolved D. The receptor was isolated from a woman between 40 and 55 years old with Graves' hyperthyroidism that later progressed to Graves' ophthalmopathy. Here the CDR3 DNA reads TGTGCCAGCAGCACCGGTCCACTTGAGAACACTGAAGCTTTCTTT. Translated: CASSTGPLENTEAFF.